This entry concerns a single T cell receptor (beta chain). Primed by a sample-barcoded 5' primer and a J-beta primer mix, a second PCR proceeded for roughly 7 to 11 cycles. TCRdb itself ran the 5' RACE reads through MiXCR, one entry per CDR3 protein. The sample contains about 1,400,000 distinct CDR3 sequences, roughly 40% of which appear only once. The sample belongs to a study of blood T cells in healthy people across ages. Germline CDR1 reads KGHSH; CDR2 reads LQKENI. V was clipped by 5 bases and J by 0 bases, with 11 bases between them. The CDR3 is 15 amino acids. V usage is TRBV18 and J usage is TRBJ1-5; the D is unclear. The specimen was blood. This clonotype was obtained from a woman between 18 and 29 years old in good health. The CDR3 bases are TGTGCCAGCTCAGCCGGTTGGGCTAGCAATCAGCCCCAGCATTTT. Its protein is CASSAGWASNQPQHF.